Listed here is a single T cell receptor beta chain. The V gene end was trimmed by 4 bases and the J gene end by 4 bases; junction bases not matched to a gene: 3. In germline, CDR1 is MNHEY, CDR2 SMNVEV (reference sequence). This CDR3 region has 14 residues. The data are from a study of cytomegalovirus exposure and HLA in healthy donors. The PCR ran on 60 Vbeta and 13 Jbeta primers. Clones were read by immunoSEQ multiplex PCR, and TCRdb kept only the in-frame ones, dropping some. This sample has 150,000 to 250,000 clones, with over 75% found just once. The chain employs TRBV27 and TRBJ1-5; 8 nucleotides match TRBD1. Sequencing input: PBMCs. This TCR was sampled from a woman aged 50 to 65 in good health and CMV-seronegative. CDR3 coding DNA: TGTGCCAGCAGTTCCCAGGGGGCAAATCAGCCCCAGCATTTT. It specifies CASSSQGANQPQHF.